Each of the 7 T cell receptor beta chains below was sequenced from the same sample in a study of regulatory T cells in long-lasting Graves disease. Time point here: newly diagnosed GD, antithyroid drugs for less than 3 months. Making the TCR library involved RNA that had been extracted from PBMCs. Sequencing libraries for TCR beta were prepared with iRepertoire HTBI primers and Arm-PCR of CDR3 regions. TCRdb reprocessed the multiplex PCR reads with MiXCR, giving one entry per CDR3 protein. The profile shows a few hundred thousand distinct CDR3 sequences, roughly 19% of them singletons. The same specimen was also included in a second study, on T cells in Graves' hyperthyroidism and ophthalmopathy.

Sequences were derived from peripheral blood mononuclear cells (PBMCs), sampled at new diagnosis, from a patient treated with antithyroid drugs. The receptors here all came from a woman aged 30 to 39 with Graves disease.

On this clonotype: Since a much larger clone is just one base distant, this may be a read error. CDR3 coding DNA: TGTGCCAGCAGTTTATCAGCGGGATGGGACAGCACAGATACGCAGTATTTT. Amino acid sequence: CASSLSAGWDSTDTQYF. The chain couples TRBV28 to TRBJ2-3; 7 bases fit TRBD2. The V and J ends lost 1 base and 0 bases, in that order; junction bases with no gene match: 7. Germline V gives CDR1 MDHEN, CDR2 SYDVKM. The CDR3 totals 17 residues.

In this sample, this clonotype turned up many times. The rearrangement links TRBV19 to TRBJ1-1; D is undetermined. Germline V gene lookup returns CDR1 LNHDA and CDR2 SQIVND (reference sequence). The CDR3 consists of 12 residues. V gave up 2 bases and J gave up 7 bases, with 8 bases separating them. CDR3 in amino acids: CASSILGVEAFF. CDR3 nucleotides: TGTGCCAGTAGTATACTGGGAGTTGAAGCTTTCTTT.

The chain combines TRBV10-3 with TRBJ2-7, with TRBD2 as a possible D gene (5 bases). Trimming removed 2 bases from V and 4 bases from J, with 18 bases in between. Germline CDR1 is ENHRY and CDR2 is SYGVKD. The CDR3 covers 16 residues. CDR3 amino acids: CAISERDKGSSYEQYF. The CDR3 DNA reads TGTGCCATCAGTGAGAGGGATAAAGGGAGTTCGTACGAGCAGTACTTC.

This clonotype showed up many times. The chain combines TRBV10-3 with TRBJ1-1; no reliable D call. CDR1 is ENHRY and CDR2 is SYGVKD in the germline V gene. V dropped 7 bases and J dropped 1 base, with 10 bases sitting between them. The CDR3 is 13 residues long. CDR3 residues: CAITPDPNTEAFF. Written as DNA, the CDR3 is TGTGCCATCACCCCGGACCCGAACACTGAAGCTTTCTTT.

This clonotype came up a few times. A much larger clone differs by one base, so this may be a read error. The CDR3 nucleotides read TGTGCCAGCAGTGCTGGAACAAGCCCCGGAAACACCATATATTTT. Its protein is CASSAGTSPGNTIYF. This chain joins TRBV6-1 and TRBJ1-3; D unclear. The CDR3 extends over 15 amino acids. Germline V lookup: CDR1 MNHNS, CDR2 SASEGT. Trimming removed 4 bases at V and 4 bases at J, with 14 bases between.

Comment on this clonotype: One base separates it from a far larger clone, so it is likely a read error. This chain connects TRBV27 to TRBJ1-1; the D is unclear. From germline, CDR1 is MNHEY and CDR2 SMNVEV (reference sequence). This CDR3 contains 15 residues. V shed 5 bases and J shed 4 bases, with 17 bases lying between them. The CDR3 loop reads CASSEAWQESTEAFF. In DNA, the CDR3 is TGTGCCAGCAGTGAAGCTTGGCAGGAGAGCACTGAAGCTTTCTTT.

This clonotype was detected many times. V gene TRBV12-3 or TRBV12-4 combines with J gene TRBJ1-5, with D hard to call. The CDR3 spans 15 residues. V gave up 3 bases and J gave up 0 bases, with 9 bases separating them. Here the CDR3 reads CASSFDGLSNQPQHF. The CDR3 nucleotides read TGTGCCAGCAGTTTTGACGGTCTTAGCAATCAGCCCCAGCATTTT.